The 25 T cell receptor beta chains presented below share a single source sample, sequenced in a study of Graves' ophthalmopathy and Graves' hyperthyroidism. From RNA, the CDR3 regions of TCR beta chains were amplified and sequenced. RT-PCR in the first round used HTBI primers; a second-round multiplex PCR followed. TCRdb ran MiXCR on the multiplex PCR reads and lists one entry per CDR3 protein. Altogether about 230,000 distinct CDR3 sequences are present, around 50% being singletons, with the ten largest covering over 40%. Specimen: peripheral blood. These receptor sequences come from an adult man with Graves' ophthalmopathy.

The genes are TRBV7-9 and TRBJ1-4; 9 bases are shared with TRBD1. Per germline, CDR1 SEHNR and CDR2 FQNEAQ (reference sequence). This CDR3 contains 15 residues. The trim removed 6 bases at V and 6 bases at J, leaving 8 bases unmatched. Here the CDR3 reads CASSRTGVEDEKLFF. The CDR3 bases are TGTGCCAGCAGTCGGACAGGGGTAGAGGATGAAAAACTGTTTTTT.

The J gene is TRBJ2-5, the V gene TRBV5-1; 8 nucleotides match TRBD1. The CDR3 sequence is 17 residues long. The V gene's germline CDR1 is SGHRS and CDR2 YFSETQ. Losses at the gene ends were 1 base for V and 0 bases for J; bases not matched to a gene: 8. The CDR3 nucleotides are TGCGCCAGCAGCTTGAATCCAGGGGGCATAAACCAAGAGACCCAGTACTTC. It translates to CASSLNPGGINQETQYF.

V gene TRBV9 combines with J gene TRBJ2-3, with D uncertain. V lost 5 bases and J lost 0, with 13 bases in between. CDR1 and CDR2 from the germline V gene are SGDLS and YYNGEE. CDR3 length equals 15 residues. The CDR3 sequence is CASSLGLDSTDTQYF. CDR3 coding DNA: TGTGCCAGCAGTTTAGGGCTGGACAGCACAGATACGCAGTATTTT.

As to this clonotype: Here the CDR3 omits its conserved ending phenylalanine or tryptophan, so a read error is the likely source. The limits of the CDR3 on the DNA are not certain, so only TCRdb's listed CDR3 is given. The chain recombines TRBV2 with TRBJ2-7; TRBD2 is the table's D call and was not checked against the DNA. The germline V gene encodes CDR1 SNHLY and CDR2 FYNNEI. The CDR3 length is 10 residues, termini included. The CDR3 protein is CAISATSGSS.

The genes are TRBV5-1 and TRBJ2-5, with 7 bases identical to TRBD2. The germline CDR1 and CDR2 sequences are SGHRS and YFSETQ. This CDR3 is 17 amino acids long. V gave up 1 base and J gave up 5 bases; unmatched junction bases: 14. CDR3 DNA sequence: TGCGCCAGCAGCTTGAGAGGTGCCTCGGGAGGCTGGGAGACCCAGTACTTC. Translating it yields CASSLRGASGGWETQYF.

The CDR3 loop is CASSSGGLGANVLTF. DNA of the CDR3: TGCGCCAGCAGCTCGGGGGGTCTGGGGGCCAACGTCCTGACTTTC. The chain combines TRBV5-1 with TRBJ2-6, with 7 bases matching TRBD2. The V segment lost 3 bases and the J segment 4 bases; nucleotides outside the gene matches: 4. This CDR3 is 15 amino acids long. Germline V gene sequence: CDR1 SGHRS, CDR2 YFSETQ.

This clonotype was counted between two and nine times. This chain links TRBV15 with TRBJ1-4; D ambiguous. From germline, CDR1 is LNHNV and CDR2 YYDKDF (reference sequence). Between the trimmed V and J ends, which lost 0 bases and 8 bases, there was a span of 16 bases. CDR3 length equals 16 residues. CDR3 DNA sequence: TGTGCCACCAGCAGAGATTTAGGCCCGGCCGGAGAAAAACTGTTTTTT. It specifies CATSRDLGPAGEKLFF.

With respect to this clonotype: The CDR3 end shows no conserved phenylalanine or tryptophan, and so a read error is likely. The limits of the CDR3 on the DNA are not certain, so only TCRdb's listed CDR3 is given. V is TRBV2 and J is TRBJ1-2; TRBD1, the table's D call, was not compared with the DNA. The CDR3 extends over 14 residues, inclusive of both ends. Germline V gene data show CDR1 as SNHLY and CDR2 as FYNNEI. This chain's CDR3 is CASSYSPVDRLSHI.

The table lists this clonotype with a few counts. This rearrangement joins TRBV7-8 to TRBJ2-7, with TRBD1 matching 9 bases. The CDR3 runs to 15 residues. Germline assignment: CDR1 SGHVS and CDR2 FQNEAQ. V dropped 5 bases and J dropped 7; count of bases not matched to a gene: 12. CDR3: CASSTTGTGTGEQYF. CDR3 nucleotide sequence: TGTGCCAGCAGCACCACCGGGACAGGGACTGGGGAGCAGTACTTC.

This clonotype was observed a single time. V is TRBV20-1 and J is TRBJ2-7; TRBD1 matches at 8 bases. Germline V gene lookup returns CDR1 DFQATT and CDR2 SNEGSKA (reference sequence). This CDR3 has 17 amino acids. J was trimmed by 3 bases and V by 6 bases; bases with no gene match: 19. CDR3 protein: CSAGGTGGSKLGYEQYF. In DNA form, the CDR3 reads TGCAGTGCCGGCGGAACAGGGGGGTCCAAACTGGGCTACGAGCAGTACTTC.

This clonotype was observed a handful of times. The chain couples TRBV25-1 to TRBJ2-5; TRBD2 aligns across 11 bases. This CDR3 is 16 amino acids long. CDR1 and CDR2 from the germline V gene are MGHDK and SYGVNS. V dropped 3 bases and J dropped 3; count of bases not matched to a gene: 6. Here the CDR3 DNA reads TGTGCCAGCAGTGAGTTAGCGGGGGGGATAGAAGAGACCCAGTACTTC. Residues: CASSELAGGIEETQYF.

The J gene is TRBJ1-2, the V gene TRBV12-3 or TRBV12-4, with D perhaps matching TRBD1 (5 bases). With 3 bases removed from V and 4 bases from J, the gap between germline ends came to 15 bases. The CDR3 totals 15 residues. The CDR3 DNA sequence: TGTGCCAGCAGTTTTTCCCAGGGTACTCGCTATGGCTACACCTTC. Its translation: CASSFSQGTRYGYTF.

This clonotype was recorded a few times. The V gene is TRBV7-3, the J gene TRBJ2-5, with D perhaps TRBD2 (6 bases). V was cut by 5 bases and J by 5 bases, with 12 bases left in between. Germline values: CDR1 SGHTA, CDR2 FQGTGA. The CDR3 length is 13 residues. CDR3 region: CASSLAGSETQYF. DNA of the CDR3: TGTGCCAGCAGCCTCGCGGGGAGTGAGACCCAGTACTTC.

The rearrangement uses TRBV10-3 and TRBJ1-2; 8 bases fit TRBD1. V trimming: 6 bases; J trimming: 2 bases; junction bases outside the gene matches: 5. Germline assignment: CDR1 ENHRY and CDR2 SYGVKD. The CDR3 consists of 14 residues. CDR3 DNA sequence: TGTGCCATCAGCAGGGGGCCGCTGAACTATGGCTACACCTTC. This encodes CAISRGPLNYGYTF.

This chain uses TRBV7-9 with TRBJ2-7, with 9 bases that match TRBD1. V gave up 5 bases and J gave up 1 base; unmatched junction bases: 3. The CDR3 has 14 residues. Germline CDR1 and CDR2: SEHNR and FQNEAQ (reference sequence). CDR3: CASSRDRESYEQYF. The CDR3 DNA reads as TGTGCCAGCAGCCGGGACAGGGAATCCTACGAGCAGTACTTC. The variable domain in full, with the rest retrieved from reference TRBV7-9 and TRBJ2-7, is DTGVSQNPRHKITKRGQNVTFRCDPISEHNRLYWYRQTLGQGPEFLTYFQNEAQLEKSRLLSDRFSAERPKGSFSTLEIQRTEQGDSAMYLCASSRDRESYEQYFGPGTRLTVT.

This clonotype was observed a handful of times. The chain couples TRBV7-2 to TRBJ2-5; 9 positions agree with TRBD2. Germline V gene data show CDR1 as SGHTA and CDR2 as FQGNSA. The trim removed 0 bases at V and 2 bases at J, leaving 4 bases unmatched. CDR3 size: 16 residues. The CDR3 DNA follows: TGTGCCAGCAGCTTAGCGCCGGCGGGGGGGCAAGAGACCCAGTACTTC. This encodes CASSLAPAGGQETQYF.

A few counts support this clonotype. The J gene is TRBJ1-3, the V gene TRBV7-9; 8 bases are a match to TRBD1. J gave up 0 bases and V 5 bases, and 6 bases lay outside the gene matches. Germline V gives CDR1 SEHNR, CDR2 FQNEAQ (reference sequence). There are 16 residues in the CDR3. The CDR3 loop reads CASSTGQVDSGNTIYF. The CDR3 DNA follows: TGTGCCAGCAGCACGGGACAGGTTGACTCTGGAAACACCATATATTTT.

CDR3 in DNA: TGTGCCAGCAGCTTGTTACAGGGAGATTATCAGCCCCAGCATTTT. Translating gives CASSLLQGDYQPQHF. This chain links TRBV5-6 with TRBJ1-5, with TRBD1 as a possible D gene (6 bases). Trimming removed 1 base at V and 5 bases at J, with 13 bases between. Per germline, CDR1 SGHDT and CDR2 YYEEEE. This CDR3 is built from 15 residues.

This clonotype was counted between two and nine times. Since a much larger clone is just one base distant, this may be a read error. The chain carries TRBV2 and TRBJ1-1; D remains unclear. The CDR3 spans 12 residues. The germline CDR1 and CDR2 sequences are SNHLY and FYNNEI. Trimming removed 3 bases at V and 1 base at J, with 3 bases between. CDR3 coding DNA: TGTGCCAGCAGTGACTCGAACACTGAAGCTTTCTTT. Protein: CASSDSNTEAFF.

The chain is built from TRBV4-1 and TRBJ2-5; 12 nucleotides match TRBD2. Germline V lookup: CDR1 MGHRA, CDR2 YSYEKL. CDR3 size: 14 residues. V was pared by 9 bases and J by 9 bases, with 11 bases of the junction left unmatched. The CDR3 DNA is TGCGCCAGTAGGCCACTAGCGGGGGGAGGGGCCCAGTACTTC. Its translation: CASRPLAGGGAQYF.

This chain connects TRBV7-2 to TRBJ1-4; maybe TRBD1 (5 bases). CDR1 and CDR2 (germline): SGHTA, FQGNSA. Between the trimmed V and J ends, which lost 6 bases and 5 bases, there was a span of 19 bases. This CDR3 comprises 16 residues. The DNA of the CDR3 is TGTGCCAGCAGTCATTCGCCGGGACTGGAAAATGAAAAACTGTTTTTT. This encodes CASSHSPGLENEKLFF.

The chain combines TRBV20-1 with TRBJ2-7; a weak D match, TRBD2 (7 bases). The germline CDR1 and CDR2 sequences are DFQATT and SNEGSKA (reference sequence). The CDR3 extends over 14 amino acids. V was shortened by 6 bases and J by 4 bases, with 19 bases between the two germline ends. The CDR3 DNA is TGCAGTGCGCCCTGGGGAGGGGGGGTTTACGAGCAGTACTTC. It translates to CSAPWGGGVYEQYF.

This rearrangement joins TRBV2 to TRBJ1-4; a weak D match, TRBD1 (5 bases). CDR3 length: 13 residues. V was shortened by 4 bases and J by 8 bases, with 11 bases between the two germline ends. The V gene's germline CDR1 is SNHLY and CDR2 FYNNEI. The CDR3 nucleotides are TGTGCCAGCAGTGTTCCGGGGCTCGAAAAACTGTTTTTT. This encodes CASSVPGLEKLFF. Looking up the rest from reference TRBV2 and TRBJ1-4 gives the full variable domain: EPEVTQTPSHQVTQMGQEVILRCVPISNHLYFYWYRQILGQKVEFLVSFYNNEISEKSEIFDDQFSVERPDGSNFTLKIRSTKLEDSAMYFCASSVPGLEKLFFGSGTQLSVL.

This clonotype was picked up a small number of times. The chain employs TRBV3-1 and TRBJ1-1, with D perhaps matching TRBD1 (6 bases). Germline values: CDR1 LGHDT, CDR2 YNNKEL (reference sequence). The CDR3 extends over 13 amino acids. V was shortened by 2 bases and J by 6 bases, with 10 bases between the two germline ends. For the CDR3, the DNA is TGTGCCAGCAGCCAACTTGGACAGCCTGAAGCTTTCTTT. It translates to CASSQLGQPEAFF.

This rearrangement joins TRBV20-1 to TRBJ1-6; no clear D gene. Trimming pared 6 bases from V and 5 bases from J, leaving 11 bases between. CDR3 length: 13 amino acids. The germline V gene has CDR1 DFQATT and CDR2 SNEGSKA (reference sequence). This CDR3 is CSAQDKNNSPLHF. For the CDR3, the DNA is TGCAGTGCGCAAGACAAGAATAATTCACCCCTCCACTTT.